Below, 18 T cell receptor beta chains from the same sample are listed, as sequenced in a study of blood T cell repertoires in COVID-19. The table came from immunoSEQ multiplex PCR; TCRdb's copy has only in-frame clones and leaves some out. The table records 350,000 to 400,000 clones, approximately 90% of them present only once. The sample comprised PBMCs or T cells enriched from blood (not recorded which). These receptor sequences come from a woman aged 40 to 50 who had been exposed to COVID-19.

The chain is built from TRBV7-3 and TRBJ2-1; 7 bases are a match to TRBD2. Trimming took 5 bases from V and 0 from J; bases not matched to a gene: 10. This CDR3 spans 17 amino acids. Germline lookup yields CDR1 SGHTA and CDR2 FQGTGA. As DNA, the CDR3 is TGTGCCAGCAGCCACTCCGGAGGGAGGGCCTCCTACAATGAGCAGTTCTTC. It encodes CASSHSGGRASYNEQFF.

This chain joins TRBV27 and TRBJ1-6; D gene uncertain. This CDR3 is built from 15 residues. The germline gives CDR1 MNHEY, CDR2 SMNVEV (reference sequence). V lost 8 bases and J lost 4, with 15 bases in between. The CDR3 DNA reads TGTGCCAGCCAGACGGTGTCGGGTTATAATTCACCCCTCCACTTT. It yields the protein CASQTVSGYNSPLHF.

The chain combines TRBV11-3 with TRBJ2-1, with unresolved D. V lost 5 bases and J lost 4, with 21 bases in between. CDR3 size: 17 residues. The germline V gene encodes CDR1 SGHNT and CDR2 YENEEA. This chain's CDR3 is CASSMGSSPPLYNEQFF. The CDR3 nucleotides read TGTGCCAGCAGCATGGGCAGCAGCCCTCCCCTATACAATGAGCAGTTCTTC.

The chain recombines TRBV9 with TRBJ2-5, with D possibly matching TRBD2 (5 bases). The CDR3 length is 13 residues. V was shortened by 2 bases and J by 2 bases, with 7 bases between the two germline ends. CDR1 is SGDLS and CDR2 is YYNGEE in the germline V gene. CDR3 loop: CASSVGVQETQYF. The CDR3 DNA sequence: TGTGCCAGCAGCGTCGGGGTACAAGAGACCCAGTACTTC.

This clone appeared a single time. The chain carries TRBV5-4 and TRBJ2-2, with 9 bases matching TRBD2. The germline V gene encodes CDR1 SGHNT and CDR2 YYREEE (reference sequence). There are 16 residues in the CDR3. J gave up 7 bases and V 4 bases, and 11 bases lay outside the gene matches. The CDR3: CASSPSGTSPNGELFF. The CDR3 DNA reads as TGTGCCAGCAGCCCATCCGGGACTAGCCCAAACGGGGAGCTGTTTTTT.

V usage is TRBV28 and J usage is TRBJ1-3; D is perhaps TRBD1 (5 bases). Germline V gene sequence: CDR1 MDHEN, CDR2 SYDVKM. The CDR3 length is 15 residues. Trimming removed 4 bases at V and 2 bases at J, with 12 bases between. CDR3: CASSSETATGNTIYF. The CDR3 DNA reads TGTGCCAGCAGTTCCGAGACAGCTACTGGAAACACCATATATTTT.

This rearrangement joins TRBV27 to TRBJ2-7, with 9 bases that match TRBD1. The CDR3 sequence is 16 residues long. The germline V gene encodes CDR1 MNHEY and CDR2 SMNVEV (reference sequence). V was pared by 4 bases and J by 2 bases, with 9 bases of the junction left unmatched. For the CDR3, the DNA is TGTGCCAGCAGTTCCTTTCCCGGGACAGGGACCTACGAGCAGTACTTC. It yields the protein CASSSFPGTGTYEQYF.

CDR3 sequence: CSVAPSGGPLYNEQFF. DNA for the CDR3: TGCAGCGTGGCCCCTAGCGGGGGGCCCCTATACAATGAGCAGTTCTTC. This rearrangement joins TRBV29-1 to TRBJ2-1, with 11 nucleotides matching TRBD2. Germline trimming cut 6 bases from V and 4 bases from J; bases unmatched to any gene: 11. This CDR3 region has 16 residues. Per germline, CDR1 SQVTM and CDR2 ANQGSEA.

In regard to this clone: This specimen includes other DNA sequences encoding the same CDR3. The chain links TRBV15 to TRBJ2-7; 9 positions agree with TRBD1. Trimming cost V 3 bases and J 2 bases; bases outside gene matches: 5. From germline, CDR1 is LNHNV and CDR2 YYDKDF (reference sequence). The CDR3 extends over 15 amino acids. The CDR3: CATSRETGGTYEQYF. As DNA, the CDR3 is TGTGCCACCAGCAGGGAGACAGGGGGAACCTACGAGCAGTACTTC.

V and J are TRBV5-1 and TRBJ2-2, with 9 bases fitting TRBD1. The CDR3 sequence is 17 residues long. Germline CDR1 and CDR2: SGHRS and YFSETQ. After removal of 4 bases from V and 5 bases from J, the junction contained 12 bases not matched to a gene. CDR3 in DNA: TGCGCCAGCAGCACTTTTCCGGGACAGGGTATTACCGGGGAGCTGTTTTTT. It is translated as CASSTFPGQGITGELFF.

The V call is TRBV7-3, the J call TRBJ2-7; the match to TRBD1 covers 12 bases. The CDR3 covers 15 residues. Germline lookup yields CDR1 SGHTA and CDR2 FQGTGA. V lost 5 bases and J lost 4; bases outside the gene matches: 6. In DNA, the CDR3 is TGTGCCAGCAGCACTGGGACAGGGGGCCGATACGAGCAGTACTTC. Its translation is CASSTGTGGRYEQYF.

CDR3 region: CASSQEKGLGTDTQYF. The CDR3 region has the DNA TGCGCCAGCAGCCAAGAAAAGGGACTAGGGACAGATACGCAGTATTTT. J is TRBJ2-3 and V is TRBV4-3; the match to TRBD2 covers 8 bases. This CDR3 contains 16 residues. V lost 0 bases and J lost 3; bases outside the gene matches: 5. The germline CDR1 and CDR2 sequences are LGHNA and YSLEER.

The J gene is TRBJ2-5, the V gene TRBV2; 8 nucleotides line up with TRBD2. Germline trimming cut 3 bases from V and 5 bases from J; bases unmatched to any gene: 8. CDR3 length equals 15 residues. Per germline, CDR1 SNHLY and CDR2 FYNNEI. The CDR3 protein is CASSDPGGLGETQYF. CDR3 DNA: TGTGCCAGCAGTGACCCGGGGGGGCTGGGGGAGACCCAGTACTTC.

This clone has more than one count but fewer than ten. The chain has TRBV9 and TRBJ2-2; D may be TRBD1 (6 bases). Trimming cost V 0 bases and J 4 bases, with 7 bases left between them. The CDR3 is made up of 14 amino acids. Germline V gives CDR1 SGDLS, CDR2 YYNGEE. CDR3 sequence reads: CASSVVGATGELFF. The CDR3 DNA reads TGTGCCAGCAGCGTAGTGGGGGCCACCGGGGAGCTGTTTTTT.

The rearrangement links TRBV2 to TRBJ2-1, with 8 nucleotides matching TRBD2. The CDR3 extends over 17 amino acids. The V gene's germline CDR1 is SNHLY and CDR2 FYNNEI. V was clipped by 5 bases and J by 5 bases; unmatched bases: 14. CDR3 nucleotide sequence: TGTGCCAGCAGTCGTGATTTAAGCGGGAGCGGCAACAATGAGCAGTTCTTC. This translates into CASSRDLSGSGNNEQFF.

The CDR3 coding sequence is TGTGCCAGCAGCTTGACAGGCCTGTACACCGGGGAGCTGTTTTTT. Translating it yields CASSLTGLYTGELFF. The chain carries TRBV5-6 and TRBJ2-2, with D maybe TRBD1 (5 bases). CDR1 and CDR2 (germline): SGHDT, YYEEEE. The CDR3 contains 15 residues. With 1 base removed from V and 3 bases from J, the gap between germline ends came to 10 bases.

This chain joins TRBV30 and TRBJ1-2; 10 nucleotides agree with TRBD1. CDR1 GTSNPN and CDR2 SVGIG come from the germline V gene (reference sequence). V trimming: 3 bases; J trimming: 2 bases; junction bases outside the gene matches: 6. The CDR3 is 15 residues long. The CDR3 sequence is CAWRRWTGGNYGYTF. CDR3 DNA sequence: TGTGCCTGGAGACGGTGGACAGGGGGAAACTATGGCTACACCTTC.

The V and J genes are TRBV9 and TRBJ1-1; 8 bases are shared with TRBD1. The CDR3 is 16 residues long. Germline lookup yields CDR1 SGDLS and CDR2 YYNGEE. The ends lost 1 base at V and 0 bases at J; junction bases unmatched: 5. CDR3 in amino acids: CASSVIPTGVNTEAFF. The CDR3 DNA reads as TGTGCCAGCAGCGTAATTCCGACAGGGGTGAACACTGAAGCTTTCTTT. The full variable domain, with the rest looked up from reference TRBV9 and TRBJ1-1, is DSGVTQTPKHLITATGQRVTLRCSPRSGDLSVYWYQQSLDQGLQFLIQYYNGEERAKGNILERFSAQQFPDLHSELNLSSLELGDSALYFCASSVIPTGVNTEAFFGQGTRLTVV.